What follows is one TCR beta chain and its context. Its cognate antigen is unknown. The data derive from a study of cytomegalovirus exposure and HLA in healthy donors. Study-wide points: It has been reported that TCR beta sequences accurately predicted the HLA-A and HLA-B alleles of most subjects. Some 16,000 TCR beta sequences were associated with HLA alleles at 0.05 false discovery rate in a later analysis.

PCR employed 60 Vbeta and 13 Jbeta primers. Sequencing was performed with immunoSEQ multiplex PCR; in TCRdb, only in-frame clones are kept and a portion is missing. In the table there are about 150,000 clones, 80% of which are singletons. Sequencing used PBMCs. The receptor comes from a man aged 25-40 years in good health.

DNA of the CDR3: TGTGCCAGCTCACCAATAGCGGGAGGATCAGATACGCAGTATTTT. The encoded protein is CASSPIAGGSDTQYF. The chain uses TRBV18 and TRBJ2-3, with 10 bases fitting TRBD2. Losses at the gene ends were 2 bases for V and 4 bases for J; bases not matched to a gene: 3. The V gene's germline CDR1 is KGHSH and CDR2 LQKENI. This CDR3 is built from 15 residues.